This T cell receptor (beta chain) was sequenced for a study of CD8+ T cells in alopecia areata. Sequencing relied on a cDNA template that was reverse transcribed from extracted RNA. TCRdb's table, derived via immunoSEQ multiplex PCR, lists solely in-frame clones and lacks some. The repertoire includes some 170,000 clones, 67% of them detected once, and 10% to 12% sits in the top ten. V dropped 6 bases and J dropped 4; count of bases not matched to a gene: 5. Germline CDR1 reads MNHEY; CDR2 reads SVGAGI. The CDR3 runs 15 residues. The material sequenced was CD8+ T cells sorted from blood, taken at week 0. This TCR was recovered from a human donor with alopecia areata. The V and J genes are TRBV6-5 and TRBJ1-5; 11 bases align to TRBD1. CDR3 in DNA: TGTGCCAGCAGACCCGGGGACAGGGGGAATCAGCCCCAGCATTTT. It yields the protein CASRPGDRGNQPQHF.